One sample yielded the 9 T cell receptor beta chains listed below, sequenced in a study of T cell repertoires in cytomegalovirus infection. TCRdb re-called the reads with MiXCR, one entry per CDR3 protein. The top ten clones hold around 4% of a sample with fewer than 350,000 distinct CDR3 sequences, over 7.5% of them seen once. Material for sequencing was PBMCs. These receptors all come from a human donor in good health (CMV status not recorded). Some clones in this sample may be carry-over from other donors' samples.

The gene calls are TRBV12-3 or TRBV12-4 and TRBJ1-2; D gene unclear. Trimming took 6 bases from V and 8 from J, leaving 13 bases between them. This CDR3 has 12 amino acids. The CDR3 sequence: CASSPAGYGYTF. The DNA of the CDR3 is TGTGCCAGCAGCCCGGCGGGGTACGGCTACACCTTC.

This clonotype appeared many times. This chain connects TRBV10-2 to TRBJ1-5; D is unclear. CDR3 length: 13 amino acids. The germline gives CDR1 WSHSY, CDR2 SAAADI. Between the trimmed V and J ends, which lost 4 bases and 3 bases, there was a span of 7 bases. This CDR3 reads CASSGGFNQPQHF. The CDR3 nucleotides read TGCGCCAGCAGTGGTGGGTTCAATCAGCCCCAGCATTTT.

The J gene is TRBJ2-3, the V gene TRBV14; 7 bases agree with TRBD2. Losses at the gene ends were 4 bases for V and 5 bases for J; bases not matched to a gene: 9. From germline, CDR1 is SGHDN and CDR2 FVKESK. The CDR3 runs 15 residues. The CDR3: CASSPYRTSGDTQYF. In nucleotides, the CDR3 is TGTGCCAGCAGCCCCTACCGGACTAGTGGAGATACGCAGTATTTT.

This rearrangement joins TRBV19 to TRBJ2-2, with D possibly TRBD1 on 6 matching bases. The CDR3 contains 14 residues. The germline V gene has CDR1 LNHDA and CDR2 SQIVND (reference sequence). Trimming took off 2 bases at V and 6 bases at J, with 10 bases between the two ends. The CDR3 nucleotides are TGTGCCAGTAGTATAAGCAGGGGAGCCGGGGAGCTGTTTTTT. It yields the protein CASSISRGAGELFF.

V and J are TRBV11-1 and TRBJ2-1; TRBD2 is a possible D gene (5 bases). Trimming removed 3 bases from V and 9 bases from J, with 9 bases in between. CDR3 length: 12 amino acids. Per the germline V gene, CDR1 is SGHAT and CDR2 is FQDESV (reference sequence). CDR3: CASSFSAGEQFF. CDR3 coding DNA: TGTGCCAGCAGCTTTAGCGCGGGTGAGCAGTTCTTC.

The J gene is TRBJ2-5, the V gene TRBV2; D not resolved. This CDR3 is 13 amino acids long. V shed 1 base and J shed 4 bases, with 7 bases lying between them. In germline, CDR1 is SNHLY, CDR2 FYNNEI. As DNA, the CDR3 is TGTGCCAGCAGTGAAGGAAGGGTAGAGACCCAGTACTTC. This gives the protein CASSEGRVETQYF.

In this sample, this clonotype turned up many times. The J gene is TRBJ1-1, the V gene TRBV6-8; TRBD1 might be the D (5 bases). V was pared by 4 bases and J by 5 bases, with 17 bases between. CDR1 is MNHGY, CDR2 SAAAGT, per germline. This CDR3 has 15 residues. CDR3 in amino acids: CASSSEVRERTEAFF. The DNA for the CDR3 is TGTGCCAGCAGTTCAGAGGTCAGGGAGAGAACTGAAGCTTTCTTT.

This clonotype was seen ten or more times. This chain links TRBV7-2 with TRBJ1-5; no clear D. Germline CDR1 reads SGHTA; CDR2 reads FQGNSA. CDR3 size: 14 residues. V lost 5 bases to trimming and J lost 3 bases, with 11 bases between them. The CDR3 sequence is CASSPGPLNQPQHF. DNA of the CDR3: TGTGCCAGCAGCCCGGGCCCCCTCAATCAGCCCCAGCATTTT.

The table lists this clonotype with a few counts. The chain couples TRBV18 to TRBJ2-7; TRBD2 matches 8 bases. Germline CDR1 is KGHSH and CDR2 is LQKENI. V gave up 6 bases and J gave up 4 bases; unmatched junction bases: 11. There are 15 residues in the CDR3. The CDR3 nucleotides read TGTGCCAGCTCTCCGGTACCCGGGGGGGCGTACGAGCAGTACTTC. Its protein is CASSPVPGGAYEQYF. The variable domain in full, completed from reference TRBV18 and TRBJ2-7, reads NAGVMQNPRHLVRRRGQEARLRCSPMKGHSHVYWYRQLPEEGLKFMVYLQKENIIDESGMPKERFSAEFPKEGPSILRIQQVVRGDSAAYFCASSPVPGGAYEQYFGPGTRLTVT.